This entry lists 15 T cell receptor beta chains sequenced from one sample in a study of T cells after yellow fever vaccination. MiXCR, run by TCRdb on the 5' RACE reads, gives a single entry per CDR3 protein. Here the sample spans hundreds of thousands of distinct CDR3 sequences, about 12% being singletons. Here the sequenced sample was PBMCs, taken on the day of the yellow fever booster vaccination. Receptors were obtained from a man aged 25 to 40 who received the YFV17D yellow fever vaccine.

In this sample, this clonotype turned up a few times. This rearrangement joins TRBV15 to TRBJ2-7, with 10 bases that match TRBD2. This CDR3 comprises 17 residues. Germline values: CDR1 LNHNV, CDR2 YYDKDF (reference sequence). The V gene end was trimmed by 3 bases and the J gene end by 2 bases; junction bases not matched to a gene: 10. Written as DNA, the CDR3 is TGTGCCACCAGCAGTGCACCTAGCGGGAGTCGCGCCTACGAGCAGTACTTC. Protein: CATSSAPSGSRAYEQYF.

In nucleotides, the CDR3 is TGTGCCAGCAGCCTTTCGGACGCGGGAGGCTACGAGCAGTACTTC. This codes for CASSLSDAGGYEQYF. V usage is TRBV11-2 and J usage is TRBJ2-7, with 8 bases lining up with TRBD2. V was clipped by 5 bases and J by 3 bases; unmatched bases: 9. The CDR3 is 15 residues long. CDR1 is SGHAT, CDR2 FQNNGV, per germline.

The chain is built from TRBV20-1 and TRBJ1-1; perhaps TRBD1 as D (6 bases). V lost 6 bases and J lost 4, with 15 bases in between. The CDR3 extends over 13 amino acids. Germline V gene lookup returns CDR1 DFQATT and CDR2 SNEGSKA (reference sequence). The CDR3 reads CSADLGQFTEAFF. In DNA form, the CDR3 reads TGCAGTGCCGATCTGGGACAATTCACTGAAGCTTTCTTT.

The V call is TRBV20-1, the J call TRBJ2-7, with TRBD2 matching 11 bases. J lost 1 base, V lost 3 bases, and 2 bases had no gene match. The CDR3 totals 14 residues. CDR1 is DFQATT and CDR2 is SNEGSKA in the germline V gene (reference sequence). CDR3 in amino acids: CSASRLAGSYEQYF. The CDR3 coding sequence is TGCAGTGCTAGTAGACTAGCGGGGTCCTACGAGCAGTACTTC.

This clonotype was seen a handful of times. The V call is TRBV12-3 or TRBV12-4, the J call TRBJ1-6; D is ambiguous. V lost 2 bases to trimming and J lost 10 bases, with 15 bases between them. CDR3 length: 15 residues. CDR3 sequence: CASSLRVPGLSPLHF. In DNA form, the CDR3 reads TGTGCCAGCAGTTTAAGAGTGCCGGGTTTGTCACCCCTCCACTTT.

Notes on this clonotype: The junction departs from the called germline gene at one end, perhaps through a read error. The rearrangement links TRBV3-1 to TRBJ2-7; D ambiguous. The CDR3 is made up of 12 amino acids. Germline V gene sequence: CDR1 LGHDT, CDR2 YNNKEL (reference sequence). The CDR3 nucleotides are TGTGCCAGCAGCCAGCAACCGTACGAGAAGTACTTC. This encodes CASSQQPYEKYF.

This clonotype showed up many times. V gene TRBV18 combines with J gene TRBJ1-4, with TRBD1 matching 8 bases. Looked up from germline, CDR1 is KGHSH and CDR2 is LQKENI. The CDR3 runs to 18 residues. Trimming cost V 1 base and J 5 bases; bases outside gene matches: 12. CDR3 in amino acids: CASSPLPGTGGQNEKLFF. In DNA, the CDR3 is TGTGCCAGCTCACCACTGCCCGGGACAGGTGGCCAAAATGAAAAACTGTTTTTT.

V and J are TRBV3-1 and TRBJ2-7; no clear D. In germline, CDR1 is LGHDT, CDR2 YNNKEL (reference sequence). Trimming left V 1 base short and J 5 bases short, with 6 bases between. The CDR3 has 12 residues. CDR3: CASSQGPDEQYF. The CDR3 region has the DNA TGTGCCAGCAGCCAAGGGCCAGACGAGCAGTACTTC.

This clonotype was detected a few times. This chain uses TRBV4-3 with TRBJ2-2; no definite D call. CDR3 length equals 15 residues. Looked up from germline, CDR1 is LGHNA and CDR2 is YSLEER. V gave up 5 bases and J gave up 1 base, with 11 bases separating them. The CDR3 DNA sequence: TGCGCCAGCAGCTTACGACGACAGAACACCGGGGAGCTGTTTTTT. This translates into CASSLRRQNTGELFF.

The chain couples TRBV14 to TRBJ2-2; D remains unclear. The germline V gene encodes CDR1 SGHDN and CDR2 FVKESK. CDR3 length: 17 amino acids. V was pared by 0 bases and J by 7 bases, with 18 bases between. The CDR3 nucleotides are TGTGCCAGCAGCCAAGAAGGATCGGCTGCCGTAATCGGGGAGCTGTTTTTT. Amino acid sequence: CASSQEGSAAVIGELFF.

The chain joins TRBV20-1 to TRBJ1-4; D call uncertain. Germline V CDR1 and CDR2: DFQATT, SNEGSKA (reference sequence). This CDR3 region has 15 residues. V dropped 3 bases and J dropped 3 bases, with 14 bases sitting between them. The CDR3: CSASSGPSANEKLFF. As DNA, the CDR3 is TGCAGTGCTAGTAGCGGCCCGTCGGCTAATGAAAAACTGTTTTTT.

V gene TRBV5-4 combines with J gene TRBJ2-5, with 10 positions matching TRBD2. The CDR3 extends over 15 amino acids. V was clipped by 0 bases and J by 7 bases; unmatched bases: 6. From germline, CDR1 is SGHNT and CDR2 YYREEE (reference sequence). The chain's CDR3 is CASSLVPSGSATQYF. CDR3 nucleotides: TGTGCCAGCAGCTTGGTTCCTAGCGGGAGTGCGACCCAGTACTTC.

This clonotype was counted ten times or more. The rearrangement links TRBV7-2 to TRBJ1-5; D unclear. Looked up from germline, CDR1 is SGHTA and CDR2 is FQGNSA. The CDR3 spans 13 residues. The ends were cut back, 5 bases at V and 2 bases at J, with 7 bases in the middle. CDR3 sequence (DNA): TGTGCCAGCAGCGTTCGGGGCAATCAGCCCCAGCATTTT. Protein sequence: CASSVRGNQPQHF.

The V gene is TRBV2, the J gene TRBJ2-7; D uncertain. There are 15 residues in the CDR3. CDR1 and CDR2 (germline): SNHLY, FYNNEI. Trimming stripped 3 bases from V and 0 bases from J, with 12 bases between. CDR3 loop: CASSESQASSYEQYF. As DNA, the CDR3 is TGTGCCAGCAGTGAGTCCCAGGCTAGCTCCTACGAGCAGTACTTC.

V usage is TRBV14 and J usage is TRBJ2-1; tentatively, D is TRBD2 (5 bases). This CDR3 contains 14 residues. Trimming pared 1 base from V and 8 bases from J, leaving 12 bases between. The germline gives CDR1 SGHDN, CDR2 FVKESK. Written as DNA, the CDR3 is TGTGCCAGCAGCCAAGCTGCAAACGGGGATGAGCAGTTCTTC. Amino acids: CASSQAANGDEQFF.